This is a list of T cell receptor beta chains from one sample in a study of OX40 agonist ivuxolimab in advanced cancers. Libraries were prepared by immunoSEQ multiplex PCR; TCRdb keeps only in-frame clonotypes and omits some of them. Of fewer than 35,000 clones listed, about three quarters are singletons. Here the sequenced sample was CD4+ or CD8+ T cells sorted from blood, taken in a trial of the OX40 agonist ivuxolimab. The receptor set was obtained from an adult with an advanced solid tumor such as melanoma, head and neck, liver or kidney cancer. Both conserved end residues are part of each CDR3. Each record gives: D gene, clone size, V gene, J gene, CDR3 DNA, CDR3 protein. D genes are given only for firm matches. Size tells how often a clone was seen (once, few, many) or the class of an expanded clone, and some rows leave it out.

D: TRBD2; size: once; V: TRBV7-9; J: TRBJ2-3; DNA: TGTGCCAGCAGCTTCGGGACTAGCGGTACAGATACGCAGTATTTT; CDR3: CASSFGTSGTDTQYF
D: -; size: -; V: TRBV5-1; J: TRBJ1-6; DNA: TGCGCCAGCAGCTTGGCCACTATAGGAGAGTCACCCCTCCACTTT; CDR3: CASSLATIGESPLHF
D: -; size: -; V: TRBV15; J: TRBJ1-2; DNA: TGTGCCACCAGCCCGGACGCTAACTATGGCTACACCTTC; CDR3: CATSPDANYGYTF
D: -; size: -; V: TRBV10-3; J: TRBJ2-3; DNA: TGTGCCATCAGTAGGGCAAGTATGGATACGCAGTATTTT; CDR3: CAISRASMDTQYF
D: TRBD1; size: -; V: TRBV7-6; J: TRBJ2-3; DNA: TGTGCCAGCAGCTTAAGGGACAGCCCAGATACGCAGTATTTT; CDR3: CASSLRDSPDTQYF
D: -; size: few; V: TRBV5-1; J: TRBJ1-3; DNA: TGCGCCAGCAGCTTGGGGGGGCTCGGTGGAAACACCATATATTTT; CDR3: CASSLGGLGGNTIYF
D: -; size: -; V: TRBV30; J: TRBJ1-2; DNA: TGTGCCCGGGGGGGCAGGGGACTAGCTAACTATGGCTACACCTTC; CDR3: CARGGRGLANYGYTF
D: TRBD1; size: -; V: TRBV4-1; J: TRBJ2-2; DNA: TGCGCCAGCAGTCCCCGGGACAGGTCTAACACCGGGGAGCTGTTTTTT; CDR3: CASSPRDRSNTGELFF
D: -; size: -; V: TRBV21-1; J: TRBJ2-7; DNA: TGTGCCAGCAGCAACCCTGAGGATAGCGGGTCCCGGCCTTCCTCCGAGCAGTACTTC; CDR3: CASSNPEDSGSRPSSEQYF
D: TRBD1; size: -; V: TRBV5-5; J: TRBJ1-6; DNA: TGTGCCAGCAGCCCTATTCGGACAGGGTTCCCCAATAATTCACCCCTCCACTTT; CDR3: CASSPIRTGFPNNSPLHF
D: TRBD2; size: -; V: TRBV5-1; J: TRBJ2-1; DNA: TGCGCCAGCAGGAAAGGACAGATAACTAGCGGGGGGTACATTGAGCAGTTCTTC; CDR3: CASRKGQITSGGYIEQFF
D: -; size: once; V: TRBV19; J: TRBJ1-3; DNA: TGTGCCAGTAGTAGACCGGGTAACTCTGGAAACACCATATATTTT; CDR3: CASSRPGNSGNTIYF
D: TRBD1; size: once; V: TRBV5-1; J: TRBJ1-5; DNA: TGCGCCAGCAGCGCCGGACAGGGGCGCAATCAGCCCCAGCATTTT; CDR3: CASSAGQGRNQPQHF
D: -; size: -; V: TRBV6-5; J: TRBJ2-7; DNA: TGTGCCAGCAGTTACCGGGAGTACTCCTACGAGCAGTACTTC; CDR3: CASSYREYSYEQYF
D: -; size: -; V: TRBV30; J: TRBJ1-5; DNA: TGTGCCTGGAGTGAGATTAGGGACCAGCCCCAGCATTTT; CDR3: CAWSEIRDQPQHF
D: TRBD1; size: once; V: TRBV11-2; J: TRBJ2-7; DNA: TGTGCCAGCAGCCGCCTTGACCACAGGGGACGCTACGAGCAGTACTTC; CDR3: CASSRLDHRGRYEQYF